This T cell receptor beta chain was identified during a study of response to subunit inactivated influenza vaccine. The germline V gene has CDR1 SGHRS and CDR2 YFSETQ. This CDR3 has 13 amino acids. Deletions cut 2 bases from V and 6 bases from J, with 9 bases between. This clonotype occurred a few times. TCRdb ran MiXCR on the RT-PCR reads and lists one entry per CDR3 protein. The sample shows 800,000 or so distinct CDR3 sequences, 21% of them seen only once. The V and J genes are TRBV5-1 and TRBJ2-1; no clear D. Source: PBMCs from blood, taken 4 to 6 days after vaccination. This TCR was sampled from a man aged 45 to 65 who received an inactivated influenza vaccine. CDR3 residues: CASSFPDLNEQFF. The CDR3 DNA reads TGCGCCAGCAGCTTCCCAGACCTCAATGAGCAGTTCTTC. The full variable domain, completed using reference TRBV5-1 and TRBJ2-1, is KAGVTQTPRYLIKTRGQQVTLSCSPISGHRSVSWYQQTPGQGLQFLFEYFSETQRNKGNFPGRFSGRQFSNSRSEMNVSTLELGDSALYLCASSFPDLNEQFFGPGTRLTVL.